This is a list of T cell receptor beta chains from one sample in a study of persistence of HIV-infected CD4 T cells. Their cognate antigens are unknown. TCRdb's table, derived via immunoSEQ multiplex PCR, lists solely in-frame clones and lacks some. The profile shows fewer than 20,000 clones, more than 75% of them singletons. Sequencing used CD4+ T cells sorted from PBMCs after approximately 18-hour stimulation, obtained from a patient who received antiretroviral therapy. All receptors come from an adult man with HIV who was CMV-seropositive. Both conserved end residues are part of each CDR3. D genes are given only for firm matches. Some rows mark clone size as missing; the rest say once, few, many or name a class of expanded clone.

J gene | D gene | CDR3 length | V gene | clone size | CDR3 DNA | CDR3 protein
TRBJ2-3 | NA | 13 | TRBV13 | few | TGTGCCAGCAGCTTAGTGTCCAGAGATACGCAGTATTTT | CASSLVSRDTQYF
TRBJ1-5 | NA | 13 | TRBV18 | once | TGTGCCAGCTCACCTCGGGGGGTACGGCCCCAGCATTTT | CASSPRGVRPQHF
TRBJ1-4 | NA | 14 | TRBV5-4 | NA | TGTGCCAGCAGCTTGAAAAAAGGGGATGAAAAACTGTTTTTT | CASSLKKGDEKLFF
TRBJ2-1 | NA | 15 | TRBV9 | NA | TGTGCCAGCAGCGTAGATTTCAGCTCCTACAATGAGCAGTTCTTC | CASSVDFSSYNEQFF
TRBJ2-1 | TRBD2 | 17 | TRBV27 | NA | TGTGCCAGCAGTTTCCCCCCTCCGAGCGGGGGCCTAAATGAGCAGTTCTTC | CASSFPPPSGGLNEQFF
TRBJ1-4 | TRBD1 | 13 | TRBV6-5 | few | TGTGCCAGCGGAAACAGGGGACAGGAAAAACTGTTTTTT | CASGNRGQEKLFF
TRBJ1-2 | NA | 15 | TRBV7-8 | NA | TGTGCCAGCAGCTTAGACAACGCTGCCCCTAATGGCTACACCTTC | CASSLDNAAPNGYTF
TRBJ2-3 | NA | 14 | TRBV18 | NA | TGTGCCATCTCCAGGGCTCACAGCACAGATACGCAGTATTTT | CAISRAHSTDTQYF
TRBJ2-1 | TRBD2 | 16 | TRBV24-1 | NA | TGTGCCACCAGTGATTTGGGGACCTCCGGGAGGAATGAGCAGTTCTTC | CATSDLGTSGRNEQFF
TRBJ1-1 | NA | 17 | TRBV5-1 | NA | TGCGCCAGAGAATCTTGGGGGGACCGACCACCGAACACTGAAGCTTTCTTT | CARESWGDRPPNTEAFF
TRBJ1-4 | NA | 19 | TRBV4-1 | NA | TGCGCCAGCAGCCAAGGGAGGGCCCGCCACAGTGCAACTAATGAAAAACTGTTTTTT | CASSQGRARHSATNEKLFF
TRBJ2-1 | NA | 15 | TRBV24-1 | NA | TGTGCCACCAGTACAAGAGGACAGATCTACAATGAGCAGTTCTTC | CATSTRGQIYNEQFF
TRBJ1-1 | NA | 16 | TRBV19 | NA | TGTGCCAGTAACTTACCTGGGGGAAGGGGAAAAACTGAAGCTTTCTTT | CASNLPGGRGKTEAFF
TRBJ2-2 | NA | 14 | TRBV6-1 | NA | TGTGCCAGCAGTTTTCCAGGGGCCACCGGGGAGCTGTTTTTT | CASSFPGATGELFF
TRBJ1-1 | TRBD1 | 15 | TRBV7-9 | NA | TGTGCCAGCAGCCTCTTGGACAGGGCCAACACTGAAGCTTTCTTT | CASSLLDRANTEAFF
TRBJ2-3 | TRBD2 | 18 | TRBV18 | NA | TGTGCCAGCTCACCACCGGGACTAGCGGGGGTAATCACAGATACGCAGTATTTT | CASSPPGLAGVITDTQYF
TRBJ2-4 | NA | 13 | TRBV3-1/TRBV3-2 | few | TGTGCCAGCAGCCACGCTTACCTTAGCTCCGTCAACTTC | CASSHAYLSSVNF
TRBJ2-3 | NA | 14 | TRBV19 | NA | TGTGCCAGTAGTATCAGGGTCTTCCCAGATACGCAGTATTTT | CASSIRVFPDTQYF
TRBJ2-7 | NA | 14 | TRBV28 | NA | TGTGCCAGCAGTTTACCCGACATTGCCTACGAGCAGTACTTC | CASSLPDIAYEQYF
TRBJ1-3 | NA | 13 | TRBV12-3/TRBV12-4 | NA | TGTGCCAGCAGACTGTCACGGGTAGACACCATATATTTT | CASRLSRVDTIYF
TRBJ2-2 | NA | 13 | TRBV30 | NA | TGTGCCTGGAATTCTGCGAACACCGGGGAGCTGTTTTTT | CAWNSANTGELFF
TRBJ1-2 | NA | 13 | TRBV21-1 | NA | TGTGCCAGCAGCAAAGGGAACATCTATGGCTACACCTTC | CASSKGNIYGYTF
TRBJ1-5 | NA | 16 | TRBV7-8 | NA | TGTGCCAGCAGCTTAGATCTTCGGGGCAGGGATCAGCCCCAGCATTTT | CASSLDLRGRDQPQHF
TRBJ1-4 | NA | 14 | TRBV2 | NA | TGTGCCAGCAGTGCCGGGGTCAGGACAGAAAAACTGTTTTTT | CASSAGVRTEKLFF
TRBJ1-1 | NA | 14 | TRBV30 | NA | TGTGCCTGGAGTAGGCGAGGGGGGAGGACTGAAGCTTTCTTT | CAWSRRGGRTEAFF
TRBJ1-5 | TRBD1 | 18 | TRBV2 | few | TGTGCCAGCAGTGAAGCGCGTGGTGTGGGACAGGGGAATCAGCCCCAGCATTTT | CASSEARGVGQGNQPQHF
TRBJ2-3 | TRBD1 | 15 | TRBV19 | NA | TGTGCCAGTAGAATTGAGGGACAGGGGACAGATACGCAGTATTTT | CASRIEGQGTDTQYF
TRBJ1-1 | NA | 12 | TRBV9 | NA | TGTGCCAGCAGCTTGGAGGGGCGTGAAGCTTTCTTT | CASSLEGREAFF
TRBJ2-5 | TRBD2 | 16 | TRBV5-1 | NA | TGCGCCAGCAGGGCCCAAGGGCGGGGGGTTCAAGAGACCCAGTACTTC | CASRAQGRGVQETQYF
TRBJ2-3 | TRBD2 | 18 | TRBV7-6 | NA | TGTGCCAGCAGCTCCTGGACTAGCGGGGTGTCTAGCACAGATACGCAGTATTTT | CASSSWTSGVSSTDTQYF
TRBJ2-1 | NA | 11 | TRBV25-1 | NA | TGTGCCAGCACAGGGAGGTATGAGCAGTTCTTC | CASTGRYEQFF